The entry below describes one T cell receptor beta chain. This entry comes from a study of blood T cell repertoires in COVID-19. Germline lookup yields CDR1 MDHEN and CDR2 SYDVKM. The CDR3 runs 12 residues. V was trimmed by 8 bases and J by 0 bases, leaving 7 bases between them. Assay: immunoSEQ multiplex PCR; the TCRdb copy retains only in-frame clones and omits some. The sample lists approximately 210,000 clones, approximately 85% occurring once. Material for sequencing was peripheral blood. The J gene is TRBJ1-2, the V gene TRBV28; TRBD1 might be the D (5 bases). This clonotype was obtained from a woman aged 45 to 65 with active or convalescent COVID-19. For the CDR3, the DNA is TGTGCCAGCGACAGATCTAACTATGGCTACACCTTC. Its protein product is CASDRSNYGYTF.